A single sample gave rise to the 20 T cell receptor beta chains below, sequenced in a study of vaccination and CD4 T cells after COVID-19. The treatment is: approximately 9-day PBMC culture with coronavirus spike peptide pools or control peptides (ViraFEST assay). The unexposed donor provided CD4+ T cells, which were taken before the COVID-19 pandemic (2011-2018). These receptors have no known antigen. Cultured CD4+ T-cell DNA underwent Oncomine TCR Beta short-read sequencing. TCRdb re-analysed the PCR reads in MiXCR, keeping a single row per CDR3 protein. The table lists about 6,100 distinct CDR3 sequences, around half of them singletons. The material sequenced was CD4+ T cells from blood, cultured in vitro. Receptors were obtained from a human donor in good health.

This clonotype has a handful of counts. This sequence joins TRBV24-1 and TRBJ2-5; TRBD2 matches 9 bases. Germline V lookup: CDR1 KGHDR, CDR2 SFDVKD. This CDR3 has 16 residues. J gave up 5 bases and V 2 bases, and 8 bases lay outside the gene matches. The DNA for the CDR3 is TGTGCCACCAGTGATTCACAAGCGGGAGGTTGGGAGACCCAGTACTTC. Translated: CATSDSQAGGWETQYF.

This clonotype was recorded a few times. The gene calls are TRBV2 and TRBJ2-7, with TRBD1 matching 10 bases. Germline V CDR1 and CDR2: SNHLY, FYNNEI. With 7 bases clipped from V and 7 bases from J, the junction kept 7 bases outside the gene matches. The CDR3 extends over 13 amino acids. The chain's CDR3 is CASKRTGGSEQYF. The DNA for the CDR3 is TGTGCCAGCAAAAGGACAGGGGGGAGTGAGCAGTACTTC. The whole variable domain, remainder taken from reference TRBV2 and TRBJ2-7, is EPEVTQTPSHQVTQMGQEVILRCVPISNHLYFYWYRQILGQKVEFLVSFYNNEISEKSEIFDDQFSVERPDGSNFTLKIRSTKLEDSAMYFCASKRTGGSEQYFGPGTRLTVT.

This clonotype has more than one count but fewer than ten. This rearrangement joins TRBV20-1 to TRBJ2-3; either TRBD1 or TRBD2 may fit D (5 bases each). The CDR3 spans 12 residues. Trimming took off 6 bases at V and 3 bases at J, with 10 bases between the two ends. Germline V gives CDR1 DFQATT, CDR2 SNEGSKA (reference sequence). The CDR3 nucleotides are TGCAGTGCACCAGGGAGAACAGATACGCAGTATTTT. As protein: CSAPGRTDTQYF.

This chain uses TRBV6-2 or TRBV6-3 with TRBJ1-2; D is unclear. V dropped 2 bases and J dropped 5 bases, with 15 bases sitting between them. The CDR3 runs 15 residues. From germline, CDR1 is MNHEY and CDR2 SVGEGT. Written as DNA, the CDR3 is TGTGCCAGCAGTTACCCCCCCCCGGGAGAGTATGGCTACACCTTC. It encodes CASSYPPPGEYGYTF.

The V gene is TRBV2, the J gene TRBJ2-5, with TRBD1 matching over 8 bases. CDR3 length: 16 residues. V trimming: 6 bases; J trimming: 5 bases; junction bases outside the gene matches: 14. The germline CDR1 and CDR2 sequences are SNHLY and FYNNEI. CDR3 sequence reads: CASSPIPPTGGETQYF. CDR3 in DNA: TGTGCCAGCAGCCCAATCCCGCCAACAGGGGGTGAGACCCAGTACTTC.

The chain links TRBV6-2 or TRBV6-3 to TRBJ2-5, with TRBD2 matching over 7 bases. Trimming took 6 bases from V and 1 from J; bases not matched to a gene: 14. Germline lookup yields CDR1 MNHEY and CDR2 SVGEGT. The CDR3 loop spans 17 amino acids. The CDR3, as DNA: TGTGCCAGCAGACGCAAGACTAGCCAATCCCCCCAAGAGACCCAGTACTTC. As protein: CASRRKTSQSPQETQYF.

The chain has TRBV2 and TRBJ2-1; no clear D gene. CDR3 size: 13 residues. Germline loops: CDR1 SNHLY, CDR2 FYNNEI. Trimming cost V 6 bases and J 7 bases, with 13 bases left between them. CDR3 residues: CASSTSFLNEQFF. The CDR3 nucleotides read TGTGCCAGCAGCACCTCCTTCCTGAATGAGCAGTTCTTC. The entire variable domain, with the rest obtained from reference TRBV2 and TRBJ2-1, is as follows: EPEVTQTPSHQVTQMGQEVILRCVPISNHLYFYWYRQILGQKVEFLVSFYNNEISEKSEIFDDQFSVERPDGSNFTLKIRSTKLEDSAMYFCASSTSFLNEQFFGPGTRLTVL.

This rearrangement joins TRBV30 to TRBJ1-2; possible D gene TRBD1, 5 bases. V dropped 2 bases and J dropped 8 bases, with 15 bases sitting between them. The CDR3 sequence is 13 residues long. Per germline, CDR1 GTSNPN and CDR2 SVGIG (reference sequence). The CDR3 here is CAWSFGTGEGYTF. The CDR3 nucleotides are TGTGCCTGGAGTTTTGGGACGGGGGAAGGCTACACCTTC.

This clonotype appeared a few times. The gene calls are TRBV7-2 and TRBJ1-2; 8 bases line up with TRBD1. V gave up 4 bases and J gave up 4 bases; unmatched junction bases: 5. Germline CDR1 reads SGHTA; CDR2 reads FQGNSA. This CDR3 comprises 14 residues. This chain's CDR3 is CASSSTGGAYGYTF. CDR3 DNA sequence: TGTGCCAGCAGCTCCACAGGGGGGGCCTATGGCTACACCTTC. The whole variable domain, filled in from reference TRBV7-2 and TRBJ1-2, reads GAGVSQSPSNKVTEKGKDVELRCDPISGHTALYWYRQSLGQGLEFLIYFQGNSAPDKSGLPSDRFSAERTGGSVSTLTIQRTQQEDSAVYLCASSSTGGAYGYTFGSGTRLTVV.

This chain connects TRBV7-2 to TRBJ1-1; maybe TRBD1 (5 bases). V gave up 5 bases and J gave up 5 bases, with 15 bases separating them. The CDR3 extends over 14 amino acids. Germline V gene sequence: CDR1 SGHTA, CDR2 FQGNSA. The CDR3 sequence is CASSQKMEGTEAFF. Written as DNA, the CDR3 is TGTGCCAGCAGCCAAAAGATGGAGGGGACTGAAGCTTTCTTT.

The chain joins TRBV2 to TRBJ2-5, with D perhaps TRBD2 (6 bases). In germline, CDR1 is SNHLY, CDR2 FYNNEI. The CDR3 consists of 14 residues. V dropped 4 bases and J dropped 5 bases, with 14 bases sitting between them. The CDR3 DNA reads as TGTGCCAGCAGTGGGAGTCTAGCGAGTGAGACCCAGTACTTC. The encoded protein is CASSGSLASETQYF.

This clonotype was seen a handful of times. For the CDR3, the DNA is TGTGCCAGCAGTTTATCCCTGGGACTGGGGCAGCCCCAGCATTTT. Its protein is CASSLSLGLGQPQHF. This rearrangement joins TRBV27 to TRBJ1-5; TRBD1 is a possible D gene (5 bases). Germline loops: CDR1 MNHEY, CDR2 SMNVEV (reference sequence). V was pared by 0 bases and J by 7 bases, with 13 bases between. The CDR3 loop spans 15 amino acids.

In nucleotides, the CDR3 is TGCGCCAGCAGTCTTTCAAACACTGAAGCTTTCTTT. Its translation is CASSLSNTEAFF. This chain connects TRBV23-1 to TRBJ1-1; D uncertain. TRBV23-1 counts as an open reading frame of uncertain function. Trimming cost V 4 bases and J 2 bases, with 5 bases left between them. The CDR3 extends over 12 amino acids.

This clonotype was seen only a few times. This rearrangement joins TRBV19 to TRBJ1-5; 7 bases line up with TRBD1. CDR1 is LNHDA, CDR2 SQIVND, per germline (reference sequence). The CDR3 has 18 residues. Unmatched junction bases numbered 17, after V lost 7 bases and J lost 2 bases. The CDR3 DNA reads TGTGCCAGTAACCACCCGGACAGGCGGGTGATGCGCAATCAGCCCCAGCATTTT. This encodes CASNHPDRRVMRNQPQHF.

The sample holds a few counts of this clonotype. The genes are TRBV27 and TRBJ1-1; 8 bases map to TRBD1. This CDR3 is built from 13 residues. V trimming: 7 bases; J trimming: 4 bases; junction bases outside the gene matches: 5. Germline-derived CDR1 and CDR2 are MNHEY and SMNVEV (reference sequence). CDR3 bases: TGTGCCAGCACTAAAACAGGGGGCACTGAAGCTTTCTTT. This sequence encodes CASTKTGGTEAFF.

This clonotype was counted only a few times. The chain uses TRBV11-3 and TRBJ2-1, with 10 bases that match TRBD2. Per germline, CDR1 SGHNT and CDR2 YENEEA. The V gene end was trimmed by 5 bases and the J gene end by 7 bases; junction bases not matched to a gene: 8. There are 15 residues in the CDR3. The CDR3 sequence is CASSPGLAFKNEQFF. In DNA, the CDR3 is TGTGCCAGCAGCCCGGGACTAGCGTTTAAGAATGAGCAGTTCTTC.

The V call is TRBV7-9, the J call TRBJ2-1, with 11 bases fitting TRBD2. V shed 2 bases, J shed 8 bases, and the junction held 5 bases outside the gene matches. There are 15 residues in the CDR3. Germline CDR1 SEHNR, CDR2 FQNEAQ (reference sequence). The CDR3 sequence: CASSLQTSGAHEQFF. The CDR3 DNA reads TGTGCCAGCAGCTTACAGACTAGCGGGGCCCATGAGCAGTTCTTC.

The chain combines TRBV30 with TRBJ2-7; no clear D gene. CDR3 size: 12 residues. The germline V gene encodes CDR1 GTSNPN and CDR2 SVGIG (reference sequence). V was clipped by 3 bases and J by 2 bases, with 8 bases between them. CDR3 loop: CAWRPGPYEQYF. CDR3 nucleotide sequence: TGTGCCTGGAGACCCGGACCCTACGAGCAGTACTTC. Drawing the rest from reference TRBV30 and TRBJ2-7, the complete variable domain is SQTIHQWPATLVQPVGSPLSLECTVEGTSNPNLYWYRQAAGRGLQLLFYSVGIGQISSEVPQNLSASRPQDRQFILSSKKLLLSDSGFYLCAWRPGPYEQYFGPGTRLTVT.

The chain uses TRBV7-2 and TRBJ2-5; D may be TRBD1 or TRBD2 (6 bases each). This CDR3 is 16 amino acids long. Germline V gene sequence: CDR1 SGHTA, CDR2 FQGNSA. V gave up 1 base and J gave up 4 bases, with 16 bases separating them. In DNA form, the CDR3 reads TGTGCCAGCAGCTTAGGAGGGGGGCCTATATTAGAGACCCAGTACTTC. This codes for CASSLGGGPILETQYF.

This chain joins TRBV20-1 and TRBJ2-3, with 7 bases aligning to TRBD1. Germline V gene sequence: CDR1 DFQATT, CDR2 SNEGSKA (reference sequence). With V trimmed by 3 bases and J by 3 bases, 12 bases remained unmatched. The CDR3 covers 16 residues. The CDR3, as DNA: TGCAGTGCTAGGAGGGGGCTACTTAAGGAGACAGATACGCAGTATTTT. It yields the protein CSARRGLLKETDTQYF.